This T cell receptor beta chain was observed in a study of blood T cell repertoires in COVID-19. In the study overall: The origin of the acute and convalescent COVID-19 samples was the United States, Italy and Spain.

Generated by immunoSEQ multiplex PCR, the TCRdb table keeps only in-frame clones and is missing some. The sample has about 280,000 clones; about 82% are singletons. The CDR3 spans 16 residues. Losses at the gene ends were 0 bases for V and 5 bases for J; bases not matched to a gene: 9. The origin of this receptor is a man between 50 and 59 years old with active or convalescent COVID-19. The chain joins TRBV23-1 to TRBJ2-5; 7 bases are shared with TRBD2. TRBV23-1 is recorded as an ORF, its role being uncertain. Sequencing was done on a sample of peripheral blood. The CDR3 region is CASSQSLTSRRETQYF. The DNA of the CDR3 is TGCGCCAGCAGTCAATCCCTGACTAGCCGGAGGGAGACCCAGTACTTC.